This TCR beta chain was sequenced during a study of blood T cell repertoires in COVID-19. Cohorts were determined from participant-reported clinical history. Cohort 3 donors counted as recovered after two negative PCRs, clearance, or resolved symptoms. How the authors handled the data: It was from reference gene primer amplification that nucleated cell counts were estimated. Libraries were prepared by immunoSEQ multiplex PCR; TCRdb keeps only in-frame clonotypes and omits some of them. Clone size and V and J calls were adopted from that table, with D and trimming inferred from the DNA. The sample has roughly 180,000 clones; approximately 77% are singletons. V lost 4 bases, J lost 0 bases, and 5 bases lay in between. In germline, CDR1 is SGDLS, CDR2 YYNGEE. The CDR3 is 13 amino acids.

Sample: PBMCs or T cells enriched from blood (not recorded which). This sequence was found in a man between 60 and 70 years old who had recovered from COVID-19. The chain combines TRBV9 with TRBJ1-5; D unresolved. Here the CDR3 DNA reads TGTGCCAGCAGCACCTATAGCAATCAGCCCCAGCATTTT. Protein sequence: CASSTYSNQPQHF.